These 3 T cell receptor beta chains were sequenced from one sample in a study of blood T cell repertoires in COVID-19. Only in-frame clones appear in the TCRdb table, and some are missing; sequencing was by immunoSEQ multiplex PCR. The sample records roughly 62,000 clones, more than 65% being singletons. The specimen was peripheral blood. The origin of the receptors is a human donor in a cohort sampled during active COVID-19.

This chain links TRBV2 with TRBJ2-5; weak D call: TRBD2 (6 bases). The length of the CDR3 is 15 residues. Germline V gene data show CDR1 as SNHLY and CDR2 as FYNNEI. V lost 7 bases and J 5 bases, leaving 20 bases between the germline ends. As DNA, the CDR3 is TGTGCCAGCAATCTGGGGGGAGGACTCGGGGAGACCCAGTACTTC. It encodes CASNLGGGLGETQYF.

The rearrangement joins TRBV2 to TRBJ1-1, with D perhaps matching TRBD1 (5 bases). The CDR3 is made up of 13 amino acids. Germline CDR1 and CDR2: SNHLY and FYNNEI. The ends were cut back, 4 bases at V and 5 bases at J, with 11 bases in the middle. The CDR3 sequence is CASSVGDWTEAFF. The CDR3 nucleotides are TGTGCCAGCAGTGTAGGGGATTGGACTGAAGCTTTCTTT.

Regarding this clone: Other DNA sequences in the same sample also yield this CDR3. The chain combines TRBV18 with TRBJ1-5; TRBD1 matches 12 bases. The CDR3 consists of 15 residues. CDR1 KGHSH and CDR2 LQKENI come from the germline V gene. V gave up 3 bases and J gave up 4 bases; unmatched junction bases: 1. DNA for the CDR3: TGTGCCAGCTCACCGGGACAGGGGGCGAATCAGCCCCAGCATTTT. As protein: CASSPGQGANQPQHF.